The next 26 T cell receptor beta chains were all read from a single sample in a study of T cells after yellow fever vaccination. TCRdb ran MiXCR on the 5' RACE reads and lists one entry per CDR3 protein. This sample has approximately 150,000 distinct CDR3 sequences, with roughly 6.2% found just once. This sample comprised CD4+ T cells sorted from PBMCs, obtained on the day of the first yellow fever vaccination. The receptors shown here come from a man aged 18 to 30 who received the YFV17D yellow fever vaccine.

This clonotype was detected many times. The chain combines TRBV9 with TRBJ2-1, with a possible D match to TRBD2 (5 bases). There are 16 residues in the CDR3. The V gene lost 4 bases and the J gene lost 2 bases, with 16 bases spanning the gap. Germline assignment: CDR1 SGDLS and CDR2 YYNGEE. The CDR3 region is CASSPDEGAPYNEQFF. The CDR3 coding sequence is TGTGCCAGCAGCCCTGACGAGGGCGCCCCCTACAATGAGCAGTTCTTC.

This clonotype appeared many times. The chain recombines TRBV12-3 or TRBV12-4 with TRBJ1-2; TRBD1 might be the D (5 bases). The V end was cut by 3 bases, the J end by 14 bases, with 13 bases between. This CDR3 has 11 residues. Written as DNA, the CDR3 is TGTGCCAGCAGTTTGGACAAGTCGTGGACCTTC. Protein product: CASSLDKSWTF.

This clonotype was counted a few times. The chain joins TRBV12-3 or TRBV12-4 to TRBJ1-5; the D is unclear. V dropped 2 bases and J dropped 7 bases, with 18 bases sitting between them. CDR3 size: 16 residues. In DNA form, the CDR3 reads TGTGCCAGCAGTTTATATTCGGCAGAGGGCTGGCAGCCCCAGCATTTT. It codes for CASSLYSAEGWQPQHF.

This clonotype was seen repeatedly, ten times or more. V and J are TRBV7-9 and TRBJ2-1; no clear D. The germline gives CDR1 SEHNR, CDR2 FQNEAQ (reference sequence). The CDR3 totals 12 residues. The ends were cut back, 6 bases at V and 4 bases at J, with 7 bases in the middle. In DNA form, the CDR3 reads TGTGCCAGCAGTCGACTGTACAATGAGCAGTTCTTC. Protein sequence: CASSRLYNEQFF.

This chain uses TRBV30 with TRBJ2-3; tentatively, D is TRBD2 (6 bases). Trimming cost V 5 bases and J 5 bases, with 8 bases left between them. The V gene's germline CDR1 is GTSNPN and CDR2 SVGIG (reference sequence). The CDR3 covers 11 residues. CDR3 residues: CAWSGGDTQYF. CDR3 bases: TGTGCCTGGTCCGGGGGAGATACGCAGTATTTT.

There are many counts of this clonotype. The V and J genes are TRBV12-3 or TRBV12-4 and TRBJ2-3; D is ambiguous. The ends were cut back, 6 bases at V and 1 base at J, with 14 bases in the middle. The CDR3 consists of 15 residues. In DNA form, the CDR3 reads TGTGCCAGCAGCCCAACATCATGGGGCACAGATACGCAGTATTTT. Translation gives CASSPTSWGTDTQYF.

This clonotype was recorded many times. V gene TRBV4-1 combines with J gene TRBJ2-7; 10 bases fit TRBD2. Germline lookup yields CDR1 MGHRA and CDR2 YSYEKL. There are 15 residues in the CDR3. J was trimmed by 7 bases and V by 3 bases; bases with no gene match: 9. Written as DNA, the CDR3 is TGCGCCAGCAGCCACCCAAGCGGGGGGGCTCGAGAGCAGTACTTC. Its translation is CASSHPSGGAREQYF.

This clonotype showed up many times. The chain recombines TRBV29-1 with TRBJ2-2, with D unclear. Trimming cost V 3 bases and J 4 bases, with 6 bases left between them. Germline loops: CDR1 SQVTM, CDR2 ANQGSEA. The CDR3 totals 12 residues. This CDR3 is CSVEGSTGELFF. The CDR3 DNA sequence: TGCAGCGTTGAGGGGTCCACCGGGGAGCTGTTTTTT.

The chain is built from TRBV12-3 or TRBV12-4 and TRBJ1-2; no clear D. The CDR3 is 14 residues long. Trimming left V 3 bases short and J 0 bases short, with 8 bases between. In nucleotides, the CDR3 is TGTGCCAGCAGTTTTAGCGAGACTAACTATGGCTACACCTTC. Translated, it gives CASSFSETNYGYTF.

This clonotype was counted a few times. The J gene is TRBJ1-2, the V gene TRBV7-2; D gene ambiguous. Trimming took off 0 bases at V and 4 bases at J, with 12 bases between the two ends. The CDR3 totals 15 residues. In germline, CDR1 is SGHTA, CDR2 FQGNSA. The CDR3 spells CASSLAAGVRYGYTF. The CDR3 bases are TGTGCCAGCAGCTTAGCGGCCGGGGTACGCTATGGCTACACCTTC.

As regards this clonotype: An end of the junction differs from the germline gene, which may be a read error. The chain carries TRBV7-7 and TRBJ2-3; D unclear. The CDR3 loop spans 13 amino acids. Per the germline V gene, CDR1 is SSHAT and CDR2 is FNYEAQ (reference sequence). As DNA, the CDR3 is TGTGCTAGCAGCTACGGGTTTGCAGATACGCAGTATTTT. Its translation: CASSYGFADTQYF.

The V call is TRBV6-4, the J call TRBJ2-1, with 7 nucleotides matching TRBD2. The V and J ends lost 4 bases and 5 bases, in that order; junction bases with no gene match: 14. Per the germline V gene, CDR1 is MRHNA and CDR2 is SNTAGT. The CDR3 length is 17 residues. The CDR3 DNA is TGTGCCAGCAGTGCCGTACCAAGCGGGGCCCATAACAATGAGCAGTTCTTC. Translating gives CASSAVPSGAHNNEQFF.

This chain connects TRBV3-1 to TRBJ2-3, with 10 bases aligning to TRBD2. The V and J ends lost 0 bases and 5 bases, in that order; junction bases with no gene match: 2. This CDR3 contains 15 residues. Germline V gene sequence: CDR1 LGHDT, CDR2 YNNKEL (reference sequence). CDR3 nucleotides: TGTGCCAGCAGCCAAGATATAGCGGGGGGAGATACGCAGTATTTT. Protein sequence: CASSQDIAGGDTQYF.

This clonotype was found many times. The rearrangement uses TRBV18 and TRBJ2-3; TRBD2 matches 7 bases. The length of the CDR3 is 18 residues. The trim removed 2 bases at V and 0 bases at J, leaving 11 bases unmatched. The germline gives CDR1 KGHSH, CDR2 LQKENI. The CDR3 protein is CASSPASSGLTSTDTQYF. The CDR3 DNA reads TGTGCCAGCTCACCAGCCTCTAGCGGTCTAACTAGCACAGATACGCAGTATTTT.

This clonotype was observed a few times. The J gene is TRBJ2-1, the V gene TRBV24-1; D possibly matches TRBD1 or TRBD2 (5 bases each). V was clipped by 9 bases and J by 5 bases, with 7 bases between them. The germline V gene encodes CDR1 KGHDR and CDR2 SFDVKD. The CDR3 loop spans 11 amino acids. Here the CDR3 DNA reads TGTGCCACCGGGACGCACAATGAGCAGTTCTTC. Its protein product is CATGTHNEQFF.

This clonotype was recorded a few times. The rearrangement uses TRBV20-1 and TRBJ1-2; tentative D call: TRBD1 (5 bases). The V and J ends lost 6 bases and 6 bases respectively, with 23 bases between them. Germline CDR1 DFQATT, CDR2 SNEGSKA (reference sequence). The CDR3 is made up of 15 amino acids. The CDR3 DNA is TGCAGTGCCCCGAGGATTCAACTGCCGGGGGATGGCTACACCTTC. Amino acids: CSAPRIQLPGDGYTF.

This clonotype was recorded a few times. The chain couples TRBV7-3 to TRBJ2-7; 8 bases are shared with TRBD1. Germline loops: CDR1 SGHTA, CDR2 FQGTGA. This CDR3 contains 13 residues. The junction had 6 bases not matched to a gene; V was cut back by 5 bases and J by 6 bases. The DNA of the CDR3 is TGTGCCAGCAGCGACGGACAGGGCCGCGAGCAGTACGTC. It codes for CASSDGQGREQYV.

This clonotype came up a few times. V usage is TRBV23-1 and J usage is TRBJ2-1, with no clear D. TRBV23-1 is an open reading frame, and its role is uncertain. Trimming pared 6 bases from V and 0 bases from J, leaving 24 bases between. CDR3 length equals 19 residues. CDR3 nucleotides: TGCGCCAGCAGGATTTCAAGAATAATCACTTCGAGCTCCTACAATGAGCAGTTCTTC. As protein: CASRISRIITSSSYNEQFF.

A few counts support this clonotype. The genes are TRBV6-2 or TRBV6-3 and TRBJ2-1, with TRBD1 identical over 8 bases. Germline trimming cut 5 bases from V and 5 bases from J; bases unmatched to any gene: 14. The CDR3 is 17 residues long. Germline lookup yields CDR1 MNHEY and CDR2 SVGEGT. The CDR3 DNA sequence: TGTGCCAGCAGTCCCCTGCCCGGCCAGGGGGCCGACAATGAGCAGTTCTTC. It translates to CASSPLPGQGADNEQFF.

This clonotype was seen many times. The V and J genes are TRBV12-3 or TRBV12-4 and TRBJ2-7; 7 bases map to TRBD2. V gave up 5 bases and J gave up 1 base; unmatched junction bases: 8. The CDR3 covers 15 residues. CDR3 sequence (DNA): TGTGCCAGCAGTCGCACACCTAGCGGATCCTACGAGCAGTACTTC. Its protein product is CASSRTPSGSYEQYF.

The chain links TRBV20-1 to TRBJ1-1, with D possibly being TRBD1 (5 bases). CDR3 length: 13 residues. Germline values: CDR1 DFQATT, CDR2 SNEGSKA (reference sequence). Trimming took off 3 bases at V and 2 bases at J, with 10 bases between the two ends. The CDR3 protein is CSASRDGNTEAFF. The DNA of the CDR3 is TGCAGTGCTAGCCGGGACGGAAACACTGAAGCTTTCTTT.

V usage is TRBV7-8 and J usage is TRBJ2-7; TRBD1 agrees at 9 bases. V shed 5 bases and J 6 bases; nucleotides not matched to a gene: 11. There are 15 residues in the CDR3. In germline, CDR1 is SGHVS, CDR2 FQNEAQ. In DNA form, the CDR3 reads TGTGCCAGCAGCGACACTCGGACAGGGGAGCCCGAGCAGTACTTC. It yields the protein CASSDTRTGEPEQYF.

There are many counts of this clonotype. The V gene is TRBV5-1, the J gene TRBJ1-1; 12 bases line up with TRBD1. The CDR3 consists of 16 residues. After removal of 4 bases from V and 1 base from J, the junction contained 5 bases not matched to a gene. In germline, CDR1 is SGHRS, CDR2 YFSETQ. The CDR3: CASSRGQGATNTEAFF. CDR3 DNA sequence: TGCGCCAGCAGCCGGGGACAGGGGGCGACGAACACTGAAGCTTTCTTT.

The genes are TRBV20-1 and TRBJ2-1; TRBD1 is a possible D gene (5 bases). Trimming removed 2 bases from V and 3 bases from J, with 8 bases in between. Germline lookup yields CDR1 DFQATT and CDR2 SNEGSKA (reference sequence). The CDR3 extends over 13 amino acids. The CDR3 coding sequence is TGCAGTGCTAGAAGAGACAGCTACAATGAGCAGTTCTTC. This sequence encodes CSARRDSYNEQFF.

Only a few counts were recorded for this clonotype. The CDR3 DNA follows: TGTGCCAGCAGCCCCTGGGGGGGCACTGAAGCTTTCTTT. It is translated as CASSPWGGTEAFF. The rearrangement uses TRBV6-5 and TRBJ1-1; possibly TRBD1 for D (5 bases). The germline V and J ends were trimmed by 6 bases and 4 bases, with 12 bases remaining between them. Germline-derived CDR1 and CDR2 are MNHEY and SVGAGI. The CDR3 has 13 residues.

This sequence joins TRBV20-1 and TRBJ2-2; D gene uncertain. CDR3 length: 15 amino acids. V was clipped by 3 bases and J by 5 bases, with 16 bases between them. Germline V gene lookup returns CDR1 DFQATT and CDR2 SNEGSKA (reference sequence). The DNA for the CDR3 is TGCAGTGCTAGGTCGGGCGATTGGGTGACCGGGGAGCTGTTTTTT. Amino acid sequence: CSARSGDWVTGELFF.